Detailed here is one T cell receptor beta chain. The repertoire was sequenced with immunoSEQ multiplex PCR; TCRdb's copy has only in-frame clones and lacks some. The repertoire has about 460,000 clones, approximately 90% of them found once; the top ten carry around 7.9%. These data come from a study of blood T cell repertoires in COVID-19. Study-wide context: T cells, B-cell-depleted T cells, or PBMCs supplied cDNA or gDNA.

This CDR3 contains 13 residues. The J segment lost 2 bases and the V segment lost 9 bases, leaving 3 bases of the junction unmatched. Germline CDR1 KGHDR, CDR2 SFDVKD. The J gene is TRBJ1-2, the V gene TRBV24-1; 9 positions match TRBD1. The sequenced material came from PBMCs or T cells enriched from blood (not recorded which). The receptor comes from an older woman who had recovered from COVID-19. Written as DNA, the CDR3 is TGTGCCACCCGACAGGGGGAGAACTATGGCTACACCTTC. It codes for CATRQGENYGYTF.